This T cell receptor (beta chain) was retrieved from a study of siplizumab effects on memory and regulatory T cells. Some clones are missing from TCRdb's copy, which holds only in-frame ones; the method was immunoSEQ multiplex PCR. The table lists about 110,000 clones, about 92% of them singletons. CDR3 length: 15 amino acids. CDR1 and CDR2 from the germline V gene are MNHEY and SVGAGI. V lost 6 bases, J lost 7 bases, and 16 bases lay in between. This receptor was obtained from a human donor in good health. V usage is TRBV6-5 and J usage is TRBJ1-6; the D gene is possibly TRBD1 (5 bases). The material sequenced was CD4+ T cells sorted from blood. The DNA for the CDR3 is TGTGCCAGCAGGCGCGGTGGGGCGTTCAATTCACCCCTCCACTTT. Protein sequence: CASRRGGAFNSPLHF.